The source of this T cell receptor (beta chain) is a study of persistence of HIV-infected CD4 T cells. Looking at the study overall: Suppressive ART had lasted a median of about eight years. Whole-study findings and limits: CMV- and Gag-responding cells had lower TCRbeta richness than CD3/CD28-responding cells. Proviral oligoclonality tracked with TCR oligoclonality within the same sorted cells.

The libraries were made with immunoSEQ version 4 in survey mode. The table came from immunoSEQ multiplex PCR; TCRdb's copy has only in-frame clones and leaves some out. Among under 15,000 clones listed, over 60% were seen once. The stimulus was lysate of CMV-infected fibroblasts, roughly 9.2 ug/mL. Sorting of responding CD4+ T cells relied on upregulated CD40 ligand together with CD69. As concerns this clone: The antigen remains undetermined.

This receptor was obtained from an adult man with HIV who was CMV-seropositive. This specimen was CD4+ T cells sorted from PBMCs after roughly 20-hour stimulation, taken from a patient who received antiretroviral therapy.

CDR3 sequence (DNA): TGTGCCAGCAGAACGACAGGGCGCTATGGCTACACCTTC. Its translation: CASRTTGRYGYTF. This chain uses TRBV14 with TRBJ1-2; 7 bases map to TRBD1. With V trimmed by 6 bases and J by 4 bases, 5 bases remained unmatched. This CDR3 has 13 residues. Germline V gene lookup returns CDR1 SGHDN and CDR2 FVKESK.